This T cell receptor (beta chain) derives from a study of tumor-infiltrating lymphocytes in oesophageal squamous cell carcinoma. V was pared by 1 base and J by 2 bases, with 9 bases of the junction left unmatched. The CDR3 covers 17 residues. In germline, CDR1 is DFQATT, CDR2 SNEGSKA (reference sequence). TCRdb redid the calling of the PCR reads with MiXCR, one entry per CDR3 protein. Of about 21,000 distinct CDR3 sequences listed, 35% to 45% are singletons. This clonotype originated in a male donor with esophageal squamous cell carcinoma. The V and J genes are TRBV20-1 and TRBJ2-3, with TRBD2 matching 10 bases. Sample: esophageal tumor tissue. The CDR3 loop reads CSARVAGGPLPTDTQYF. CDR3 DNA sequence: TGCAGTGCTAGAGTAGCGGGGGGCCCCCTACCCACAGATACGCAGTATTTT.